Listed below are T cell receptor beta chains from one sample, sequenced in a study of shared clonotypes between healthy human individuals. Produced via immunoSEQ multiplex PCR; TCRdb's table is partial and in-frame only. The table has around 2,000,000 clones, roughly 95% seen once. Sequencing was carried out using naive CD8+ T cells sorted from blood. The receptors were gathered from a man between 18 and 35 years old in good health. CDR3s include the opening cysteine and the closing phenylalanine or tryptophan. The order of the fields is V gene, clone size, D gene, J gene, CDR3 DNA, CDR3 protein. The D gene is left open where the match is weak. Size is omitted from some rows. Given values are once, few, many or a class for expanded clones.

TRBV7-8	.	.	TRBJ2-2	TGTGCCAGCAGCTTATTTGAGGGAGCGGTTGCCGGGGAGCTGTTTTTT	CASSLFEGAVAGELFF
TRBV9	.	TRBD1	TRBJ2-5	TGTGCCAGCAGCGTAGCTGGGACAGCCCAAGAGACCCAGTACTTC	CASSVAGTAQETQYF
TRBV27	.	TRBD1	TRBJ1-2	TGTGCCAGCAGGTCTCTGGACAGGGGCGACTATGGCTACACCTTC	CASRSLDRGDYGYTF
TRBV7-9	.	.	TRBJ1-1	TGTGCCAGCAGCTTAGGGTGGACAGCGAACACTGAAGCTTTCTTT	CASSLGWTANTEAFF
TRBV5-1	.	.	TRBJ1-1	TGCGCCAGCAGTATGGTGGGGGACACTGAAGCTTTCTTT	CASSMVGDTEAFF
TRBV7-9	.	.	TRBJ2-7	TGTGCCAGCAGCGACCACCTCTCGCTGGGAGGAATAGGCTACGAGCAGTACTTC	CASSDHLSLGGIGYEQYF
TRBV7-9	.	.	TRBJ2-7	TGTGCCAGCACCCAGGGGCAGGGCTACGAGCAGTACTTC	CASTQGQGYEQYF
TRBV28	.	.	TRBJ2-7	TGTGCCAGCAGTTTACACAGGAGATCCTACGAGCAGTACTTC	CASSLHRRSYEQYF
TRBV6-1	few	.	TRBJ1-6	TGTGCCAGCAGTGAATGGTGGGCTGGGAATTCACCCCTCCACTTT	CASSEWWAGNSPLHF
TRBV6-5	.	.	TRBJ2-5	TGTGCCAGCAGCAGGACGGCCCAAGAGACCCAGTACTTC	CASSRTAQETQYF
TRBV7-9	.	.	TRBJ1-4	TGTGCCAGCAGCTTAGGGCAGGGCGAGCGCAATGAAAAACTGTTTTTT	CASSLGQGERNEKLFF
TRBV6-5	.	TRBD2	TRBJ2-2	TGTGCCAGCAGTTACGTCGGGGGGGCCGTCGGGGAGCTGTTTTTT	CASSYVGGAVGELFF
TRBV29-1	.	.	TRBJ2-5	TGCAGCGTTGGTCGGCAGGGGACTTACCAAGAGACCCAGTACTTC	CSVGRQGTYQETQYF
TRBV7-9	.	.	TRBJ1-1	TGTGCCAGCAAGGGGGGCACTGAAGCTTTCTTT	CASKGGTEAFF
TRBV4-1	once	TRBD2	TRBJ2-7	TGCGCCAGCAGCCAGAGGAGCGGGAAAGGCTTCTACGAGCAGTACTTC	CASSQRSGKGFYEQYF
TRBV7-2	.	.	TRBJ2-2	TGTGCCAGCAGCCCCTCGGTGGGCGGGGAGCTGTTTTTT	CASSPSVGGELFF
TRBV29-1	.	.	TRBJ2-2	TGCAGCGCCGAGGGCACCGGGGAGCTGTTTTTT	CSAEGTGELFF
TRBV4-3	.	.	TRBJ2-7	TGCGCCAGCAGCCAAGGGTGGTCAGGGCTACAGTACGAGCAGTACTTC	CASSQGWSGLQYEQYF
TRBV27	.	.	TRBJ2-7	TGTGCCAGCAGCCACAGTAGGACGGTTACCTACGAGCAGTACTTC	CASSHSRTVTYEQYF
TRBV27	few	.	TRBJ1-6	TGTGCCAGCAGTTGGCCAGGTTCACCCCTCCACTTT	CASSWPGSPLHF
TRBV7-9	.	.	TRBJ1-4	TGTGCCAGCAGCTTAGTGGGAGGCTGGACTAATGAAAAACTGTTTTTT	CASSLVGGWTNEKLFF
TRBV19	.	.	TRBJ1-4	TGTGCCAGTAAAAGGAGAGAGGAGAATGAAAAACTGTTTTTT	CASKRREENEKLFF
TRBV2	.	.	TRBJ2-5	TGTGCCAGCATCGGGGGCAGGGTATCAGTCCGGGAGACCCAGTACTTC	CASIGGRVSVRETQYF
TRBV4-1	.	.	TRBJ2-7	TGCGCCAGCAGCCAAGATTTGGACAGCTCCTACGAGCAGTACTTC	CASSQDLDSSYEQYF
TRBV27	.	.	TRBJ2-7	TGTGCCAGCAGTTTAGGTCAGTACTCCTACGAGCAGTACTTC	CASSLGQYSYEQYF
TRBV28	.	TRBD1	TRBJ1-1	TGTGCCAGCAGTACTATCGAGAACAGGGGCACTGAAGCTTTCTTT	CASSTIENRGTEAFF
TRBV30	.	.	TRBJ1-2	TGTGCCTGGACCATTTCCGGGGCCTCCGATGGCTACACCTTC	CAWTISGASDGYTF
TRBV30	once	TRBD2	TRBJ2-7	TGTGCCTGGAGTTCGCGGGAGGCCCCACAATTCTACGAGCAGTACTTC	CAWSSREAPQFYEQYF
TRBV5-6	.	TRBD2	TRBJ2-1	TGTGCCAGCAGCTTGGAACTAGCGGGCATCAATGAGCAGTTCTTC	CASSLELAGINEQFF
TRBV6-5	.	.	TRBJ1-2	TGTGCCAGCCTTACTTCTGACTATGGCTACACCTTC	CASLTSDYGYTF
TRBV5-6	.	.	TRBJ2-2	TGTGCCAGCAGCTTGGACATCGGGGAGCTGTTTTTT	CASSLDIGELFF
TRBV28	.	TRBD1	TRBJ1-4	TGTGCCAGCAGCCCACAGGGGGAGTGGGAAAAACTGTTTTTT	CASSPQGEWEKLFF
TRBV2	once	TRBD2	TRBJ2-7	TGTGCCAGCAGTGGGCCGACTAGCGGGGGAACCTACGAGCAGTACTTC	CASSGPTSGGTYEQYF
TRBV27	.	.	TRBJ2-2	TGTGCCAGCAGTTCGGGACATAACACCGGGGAGCTGTTTTTT	CASSSGHNTGELFF
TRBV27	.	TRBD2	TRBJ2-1	TGTGCCAGCAGTTTATCCTGGCTAGCGGGAGTTTACAATGAGCAGTTCTTC	CASSLSWLAGVYNEQFF
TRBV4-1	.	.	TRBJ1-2	TGCGCCAGCAGCCAAGAACCAGGGACGGGTGGCTACACCTTC	CASSQEPGTGGYTF
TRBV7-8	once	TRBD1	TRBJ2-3	TGTGCTAAGAGGGACAGGGAAAGCACAGATACGCAGTATTTT	CAKRDRESTDTQYF
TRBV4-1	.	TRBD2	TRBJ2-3	TGCGCCAGCAGCCAAGGGACTAGCGCCAGCGCAGATACGCAGTATTTT	CASSQGTSASADTQYF
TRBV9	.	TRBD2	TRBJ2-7	TGTGCCAGCAGCGTAGGTCCCGAGCGGGACTACGAGCAGTACTTC	CASSVGPERDYEQYF
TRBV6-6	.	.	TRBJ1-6	TGTGCCAGCTGTGTAGATAGCTCCTATAATTCACCCCTCCACTTT	CASCVDSSYNSPLHF
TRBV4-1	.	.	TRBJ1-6	TGCGCCAGCAGCCCGGGACATGATAATTCACCCCTCCACTTT	CASSPGHDNSPLHF
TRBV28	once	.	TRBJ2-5	TGTGCCAGCAGTTCCCCTGGAGGGGGCAAAGAGACCCAGTACTTC	CASSSPGGGKETQYF
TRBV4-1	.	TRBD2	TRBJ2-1	TGCGCCAGCAGCCAGGGACTAGAGAATGAGCAGTTCTTC	CASSQGLENEQFF
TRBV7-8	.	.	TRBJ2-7	TGTGCCAGCAGCTTAGGGAACTTACCAGAGGACTTC	CASSLGNLPEDF
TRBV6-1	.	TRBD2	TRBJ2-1	TGTGCCAGCGGAGGTCTAGCGGTGTTCTACAATGAGCAGTTCTTC	CASGGLAVFYNEQFF
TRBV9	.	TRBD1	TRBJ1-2	TGTGCCAGCAGCCCCATGGAGGGGGCGGTCACTATCGGGAGTACAAAGTATGGCTACACCTTC	CASSPMEGAVTIGSTKYGYTF
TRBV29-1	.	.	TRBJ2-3	TGCAGCGTTTCGGACGCCGGGGATACGCAGTATTTT	CSVSDAGDTQYF
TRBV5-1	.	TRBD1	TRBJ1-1	TGCGCCAGCAGCTTGGCCTTTTTAGGGACAGGGGGCGAGTACACTGAAGCTTTCTTT	CASSLAFLGTGGEYTEAFF
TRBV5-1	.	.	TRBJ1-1	TGCGCCAGCAGCTTGGGACAGTACACTGAAGCTTTCTTT	CASSLGQYTEAFF
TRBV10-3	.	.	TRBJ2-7	TGTGCCATCAGTGAGTTGACGGGGATGAACTACGAGCAGTACTTC	CAISELTGMNYEQYF
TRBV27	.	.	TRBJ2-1	TGTGCCAGCAGTTTACCGGGCCCTGAGCAGTTCTTC	CASSLPGPEQFF
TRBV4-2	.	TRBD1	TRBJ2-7	TGTGCCAGCAGCCAAGAAATTGGGACAGGGGGTCACGAGCAGTACTTC	CASSQEIGTGGHEQYF
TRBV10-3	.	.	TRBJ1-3	TGTGCCATCAGTGAGTGGGGGAGTATCTCTGGAAACACCATATATTTT	CAISEWGSISGNTIYF
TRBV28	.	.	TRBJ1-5	TGTGCCAGCAGTCTAATCTCGACAGTTGGCAATCAGCCCCAGCATTTT	CASSLISTVGNQPQHF
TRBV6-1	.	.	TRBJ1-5	TGTGCCAGCTCCGAAGAGTGGGGCAACAATCAGCCCCAGCATTTT	CASSEEWGNNQPQHF